This record concerns one TCR beta chain sequence. Trimming removed 3 bases from V and 8 bases from J, with 11 bases in between. Germline lookup yields CDR1 ENHRY and CDR2 SYGVKD. The CDR3 has 13 amino acids. This record comes from a study of blood T cells in healthy people across ages. For the study at large: Capture by template switching was about one barcoded beta molecule per two T cells.

A J-beta primer mix and a sample-barcoded 5' primer were used in a second PCR of about 6 to 12 cycles. Tags on each cDNA molecule came from a template-switch adaptor with 12 random nucleotides. TCRdb re-analysed the 5' RACE reads in MiXCR, keeping a single row per CDR3 protein. The sample consists of under 800,000 distinct CDR3 sequences, more than 40% of them appearing once. The material sequenced was blood. This TCR was sampled from a woman aged 55-75 years in good health. The rearrangement joins TRBV10-3 to TRBJ1-5; D gene unclear. For the CDR3, the DNA is TGTGCCATCAGTGACCCGCCAGAAGAGCCCCAGCATTTT. Translated: CAISDPPEEPQHF.